A single sample gave rise to the 25 T cell receptor beta chains below, sequenced in a study of OX40 agonist ivuxolimab in advanced cancers. Produced via immunoSEQ multiplex PCR; TCRdb's table is partial and in-frame only. The repertoire holds roughly 73,000 clones, with roughly 80% as singletons. The sample consisted of CD4+ or CD8+ T cells sorted from blood, taken in a trial of the OX40 agonist ivuxolimab. These TCRs come from an adult with an advanced solid tumor such as melanoma, head and neck, liver or kidney cancer.

The rearrangement uses TRBV18 and TRBJ2-2; D uncertain. From germline, CDR1 is KGHSH and CDR2 LQKENI. The ends were cut back, 4 bases at V and 2 bases at J, with 14 bases in the middle. The CDR3 totals 16 residues. CDR3 in amino acids: CASSLPRFGNTGELFF. The CDR3 DNA reads TGTGCCAGCTCACTCCCCCGGTTTGGAAACACCGGGGAGCTGTTTTTT.

The rearrangement uses TRBV7-9 and TRBJ2-1; the D gene is possibly TRBD2 (5 bases). CDR3 length equals 15 residues. V lost 0 bases and J lost 9, with 15 bases in between. Germline lookup yields CDR1 SEHNR and CDR2 FQNEAQ (reference sequence). The CDR3 nucleotides are TGTGCCAGCAGCTTAGCTGGTCCGGGGAGCACTGAGCAGTTCTTC. Translation: CASSLAGPGSTEQFF. Together with reference TRBV7-9 and TRBJ2-1, the CDR3 gives the full variable domain: DTGVSQNPRHKITKRGQNVTFRCDPISEHNRLYWYRQTLGQGPEFLTYFQNEAQLEKSRLLSDRFSAERPKGSFSTLEIQRTEQGDSAMYLCASSLAGPGSTEQFFGPGTRLTVL.

The J gene is TRBJ2-1, the V gene TRBV21-1; TRBD1, the table's D call, lacks a check against the DNA. TRBV21-1 is labeled a pseudogene. CDR3 length: 16 residues. CDR3 in DNA: TGTGCCAGCAGCAAAGAAGTGGGGCTGACCTACAATGAGCAGTTCTTC. Protein sequence: CASSKEVGLTYNEQFF.

This clone was counted a single time. The chain links TRBV7-8 to TRBJ2-7; D might be TRBD1 (5 bases). CDR1 is SGHVS and CDR2 is FQNEAQ in the germline V gene. Trimming took 5 bases from V and 3 from J, leaving 17 bases between them. The CDR3 is made up of 15 amino acids. For the CDR3, the DNA is TGTGCCAGCAGCCAATCACAGGTTACCGTCTACGAGCAGTACTTC. Translating gives CASSQSQVTVYEQYF.

V is TRBV6-1 and J is TRBJ2-1, with TRBD2 as a possible D gene (6 bases). Per the germline V gene, CDR1 is MNHNS and CDR2 is SASEGT. Trimming pared 7 bases from V and 0 bases from J, leaving 13 bases between. The CDR3 is 15 residues long. CDR3: CASIQPGLSYNEQFF. The DNA of the CDR3 is TGTGCCAGCATCCAACCGGGACTCTCCTACAATGAGCAGTTCTTC.

The chain recombines TRBV19 with TRBJ1-5; 12 bases match TRBD1. V gave up 2 bases and J gave up 6 bases; unmatched junction bases: 14. The CDR3 consists of 19 residues. Per the germline V gene, CDR1 is LNHDA and CDR2 is SQIVND (reference sequence). The CDR3 nucleotides are TGTGCCAGTAGTATACCGGACATTGGGACAGGGGGCTTTAGTCAGCCCCAGCATTTT. Amino acids: CASSIPDIGTGGFSQPQHF.

This clone came up a few times. J is TRBJ1-5 and V is TRBV6-1, with D perhaps matching TRBD1 (6 bases). This CDR3 comprises 13 residues. Per the germline V gene, CDR1 is MNHNS and CDR2 is SASEGT. The V end was cut by 4 bases, the J end by 4 bases, with 8 bases between. The DNA of the CDR3 is TGTGCCAGCAGTGTACAGGGAAATCAGCCCCAGCATTTT. This encodes CASSVQGNQPQHF.

The V gene is TRBV5-1, the J gene TRBJ2-3; D is unclear. The germline gives CDR1 SGHRS, CDR2 YFSETQ. The CDR3 covers 14 residues. V lost 0 bases and J 7 bases, leaving 12 bases between the germline ends. The CDR3 DNA follows: TGCGCCAGCAGCTTGGAAGGGTCCCCAAATACGCAGTATTTT. Amino acids: CASSLEGSPNTQYF.

This sequence joins TRBV30 and TRBJ1-1, with D unresolved. The CDR3 runs 14 residues. Germline V CDR1 and CDR2: GTSNPN, SVGIG (reference sequence). V lost 7 bases, J lost 11 bases, and 26 bases lay in between. CDR3 nucleotide sequence: TGTGCCTCTAACAACTGGGCCACCTCACCGGGGGCTTTCTTT. It is translated as CASNNWATSPGAFF.

This chain uses TRBV7-2 with TRBJ2-1; possibly TRBD1 for D (7 bases). The CDR3 covers 16 residues. In germline, CDR1 is SGHTA, CDR2 FQGNSA. The V end was cut by 3 bases, the J end by 7 bases, with 19 bases between. CDR3 sequence reads: CASSFEMAGGQNEQFF. Here the CDR3 DNA reads TGTGCCAGCAGCTTCGAGATGGCAGGGGGGCAAAATGAGCAGTTCTTC.

This chain connects TRBV4-1 to TRBJ1-5, with 7 bases lining up with TRBD1. Germline lookup yields CDR1 MGHRA and CDR2 YSYEKL. The CDR3 has 15 amino acids. V lost 3 bases, J lost 4 bases, and 6 bases stayed unmatched. The CDR3 DNA reads as TGCGCCAGCAGCCACGACGGGACAGCTAATCAGCCCCAGCATTTT. This encodes CASSHDGTANQPQHF.

CDR3 DNA: TGTGCCAGCTCACCAACAGGGGCCCACGAGCAGTACTTC. It encodes CASSPTGAHEQYF. This rearrangement joins TRBV18 to TRBJ2-7; TRBD1 matches 7 bases. V trimming: 2 bases; J trimming: 5 bases; junction bases outside the gene matches: 3. Germline-derived CDR1 and CDR2 are KGHSH and LQKENI. The CDR3 is 13 residues long.

This clone was seen once. The genes are TRBV7-2 and TRBJ2-7; 9 positions match TRBD1. Germline V lookup: CDR1 SGHTA, CDR2 FQGNSA. The V segment lost 5 bases and the J segment 0 bases; nucleotides outside the gene matches: 14. This CDR3 has 18 amino acids. The CDR3 DNA reads as TGTGCCAGCAGCGGGATCGGACAGGGGCCTACATACTCCTACGAGCAGTACTTC. Protein: CASSGIGQGPTYSYEQYF.

The chain employs TRBV6-5 and TRBJ2-7; D remains unclear. This CDR3 spans 14 amino acids. V dropped 0 bases and J dropped 5 bases, with 11 bases sitting between them. CDR1 and CDR2 (germline): MNHEY, SVGAGI. CDR3 loop: CASSYSITANEQYF. The DNA of the CDR3 is TGTGCCAGCAGTTACTCGATTACAGCGAACGAGCAGTACTTC.

The gene calls are TRBV5-1 and TRBJ1-2; no reliable D call. Trimming stripped 3 bases from V and 4 bases from J, with 13 bases between. This CDR3 has 14 amino acids. CDR1 and CDR2 from the germline V gene are SGHRS and YFSETQ. CDR3 coding DNA: TGCGCCAGCAGCTCCGGCGGCGACCCCTATGGCTACACCTTC. This encodes CASSSGGDPYGYTF. Filled out from reference TRBV5-1 and TRBJ1-2, the complete variable domain reads KAGVTQTPRYLIKTRGQQVTLSCSPISGHRSVSWYQQTPGQGLQFLFEYFSETQRNKGNFPGRFSGRQFSNSRSEMNVSTLELGDSALYLCASSSGGDPYGYTFGSGTRLTVV.

This rearrangement joins TRBV6-1 to TRBJ2-7; 8 bases are shared with TRBD1. The CDR3 sequence is 14 residues long. Germline V CDR1 and CDR2: MNHNS, SASEGT. J was trimmed by 2 bases and V by 7 bases; bases with no gene match: 7. CDR3 nucleotide sequence: TGTGCCAGCACCCGGACAGGGAGCGCCTACGAGCAGTACTTC. It translates to CASTRTGSAYEQYF.

In this sample, this clone turned up a few times. The chain links TRBV27 to TRBJ2-1; D might be TRBD1 (5 bases). The CDR3 has 14 residues. CDR1 MNHEY and CDR2 SMNVEV come from the germline V gene (reference sequence). Trimming removed 4 bases at V and 6 bases at J, with 13 bases between. The CDR3 DNA sequence: TGTGCCAGCAGTTCCACACATACAGGCAATGAGCAGTTCTTC. This codes for CASSSTHTGNEQFF.

The chain links TRBV6-5 to TRBJ1-1, with a possible D match to TRBD1 (6 bases). The CDR3 has 15 residues. The germline gives CDR1 MNHEY, CDR2 SVGAGI. Trimming shortened V by 5 bases and J by 6 bases, and 19 bases separated the two germline ends. This CDR3 reads CASSPGGSGRPEAFF. CDR3 coding DNA: TGTGCCAGCAGTCCCGGGGGCAGCGGACGCCCTGAAGCTTTCTTT.

This sequence joins TRBV29-1 and TRBJ2-1; D is unresolved. V shed 4 bases and J shed 2 bases, with 18 bases lying between them. This CDR3 contains 16 residues. The germline V gene has CDR1 SQVTM and CDR2 ANQGSEA. CDR3 DNA: TGCAGCGTTGCTTCGGGTCCCCAGGCAACCTACAATGAGCAGTTCTTC. It codes for CSVASGPQATYNEQFF.

J is TRBJ2-2 and V is TRBV11-3, with a weak D call TRBD1 (6 bases). The CDR3 has 14 residues. Germline CDR1 and CDR2: SGHNT and YENEEA. V gave up 5 bases and J gave up 1 base, with 8 bases separating them. The CDR3 DNA reads as TGTGCCAGCAGCCCGGGACAGAACACCGGGGAGCTGTTTTTT. As protein: CASSPGQNTGELFF.

Here the CDR3 DNA reads TGTGCCAGCAGCTTGGCCGTCACTAGCGGGGGACACAATGAGCAGTTCTTC. Its protein is CASSLAVTSGGHNEQFF. The chain has TRBV5-8 and TRBJ2-1; 11 nucleotides line up with TRBD2. The CDR3 sequence is 17 residues long. Trimming cost V 0 bases and J 5 bases; bases outside gene matches: 7. Per germline, CDR1 SGHTS and CDR2 YDEGEE.

This clone was counted a few times. The chain combines TRBV2 with TRBJ2-5; 7 bases map to TRBD2. This CDR3 spans 14 amino acids. V lost 2 bases to trimming and J lost 4 bases; unmatched junction nucleotides: 4. Germline V lookup: CDR1 SNHLY, CDR2 FYNNEI. CDR3 bases: TGTGCCAGCAGTGAATCCCTAGCGGCAGAGACCCAGTACTTC. It translates to CASSESLAAETQYF.

The chain couples TRBV6-1 to TRBJ2-5; 14 bases fit TRBD2. J was trimmed by 7 bases and V by 8 bases; bases with no gene match: 3. Per germline, CDR1 MNHNS and CDR2 SASEGT. The CDR3 is 13 amino acids. In DNA, the CDR3 is TGTGCCAGCGGACTAGCGGGAGGAGGGACCCAGTACTTC. It yields the protein CASGLAGGGTQYF.

J is TRBJ1-1 and V is TRBV28; D gene ambiguous. Germline CDR1 MDHEN, CDR2 SYDVKM. V dropped 7 bases and J dropped 4 bases, with 10 bases sitting between them. CDR3 length: 12 amino acids. CDR3 loop: CASKRGSTEAFF. The CDR3 DNA sequence: TGTGCCAGCAAGAGAGGGAGCACTGAAGCTTTCTTT.

This clone occurred once. V gene TRBV19 combines with J gene TRBJ1-1, with 7 bases matching TRBD1. CDR3 length: 15 residues. Germline values: CDR1 LNHDA, CDR2 SQIVND (reference sequence). V trimming: 7 bases; J trimming: 5 bases; junction bases outside the gene matches: 13. The CDR3 DNA is TGTGCCAGTATCCCGACACCTACAGGGGAGACTGAAGCTTTCTTT. Its translation: CASIPTPTGETEAFF.